One T cell receptor beta chain is described in this entry. Repertoires were generated with immunoSEQ multiplex PCR, while TCRdb's copy carries only in-frame clones and drops some. The repertoire holds around 1.4 million clones, with just under 99% as singletons. The source of the sample is a study of shared clonotypes between healthy human individuals. The CDR3 is made up of 12 amino acids. CDR1 and CDR2 from the germline V gene are SQVTM and ANQGSEA. The V gene lost 3 bases and the J gene lost 2 bases, with 7 bases spanning the gap. The rearrangement uses TRBV29-1 and TRBJ1-2; no definite D call. The source is a man younger than 45 in good health. The sequenced material came from naive CD4+ T cells sorted from blood. Specified subset: CD45RA+ positively selected. The CDR3 here is CSVESQNYGYTF. The CDR3 DNA reads as TGCAGCGTTGAGAGTCAGAACTATGGCTACACCTTC.